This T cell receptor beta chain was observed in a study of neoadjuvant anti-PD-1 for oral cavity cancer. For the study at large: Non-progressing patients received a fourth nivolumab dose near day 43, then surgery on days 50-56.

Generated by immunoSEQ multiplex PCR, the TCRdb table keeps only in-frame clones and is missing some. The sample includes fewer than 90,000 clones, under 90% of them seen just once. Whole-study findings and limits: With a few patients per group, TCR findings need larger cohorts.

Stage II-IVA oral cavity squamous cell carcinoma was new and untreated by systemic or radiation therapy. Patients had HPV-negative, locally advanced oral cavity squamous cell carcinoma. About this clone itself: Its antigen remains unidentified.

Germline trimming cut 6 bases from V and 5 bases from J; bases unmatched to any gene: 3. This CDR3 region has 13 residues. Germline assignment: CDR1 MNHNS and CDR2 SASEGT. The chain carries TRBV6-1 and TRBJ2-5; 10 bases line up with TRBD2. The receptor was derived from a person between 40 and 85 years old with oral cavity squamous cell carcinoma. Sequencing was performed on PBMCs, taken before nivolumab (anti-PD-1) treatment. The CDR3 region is CASSGGLAETQYF. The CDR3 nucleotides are TGTGCCAGCAGCGGGGGACTAGCGGAGACCCAGTACTTC.